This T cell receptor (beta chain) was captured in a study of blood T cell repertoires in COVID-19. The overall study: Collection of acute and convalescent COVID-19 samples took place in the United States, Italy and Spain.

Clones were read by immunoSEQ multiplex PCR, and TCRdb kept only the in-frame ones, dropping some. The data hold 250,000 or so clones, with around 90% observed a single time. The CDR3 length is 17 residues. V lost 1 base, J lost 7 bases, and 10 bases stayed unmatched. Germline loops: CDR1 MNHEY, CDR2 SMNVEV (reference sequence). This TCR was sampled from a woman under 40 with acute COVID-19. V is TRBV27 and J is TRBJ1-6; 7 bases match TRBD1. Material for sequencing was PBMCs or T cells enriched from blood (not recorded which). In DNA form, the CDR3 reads TGTGCCAGCAGTTTATTTTCCCCAACAGGGGACAATTCACCCCTCCACTTT. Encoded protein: CASSLFSPTGDNSPLHF.